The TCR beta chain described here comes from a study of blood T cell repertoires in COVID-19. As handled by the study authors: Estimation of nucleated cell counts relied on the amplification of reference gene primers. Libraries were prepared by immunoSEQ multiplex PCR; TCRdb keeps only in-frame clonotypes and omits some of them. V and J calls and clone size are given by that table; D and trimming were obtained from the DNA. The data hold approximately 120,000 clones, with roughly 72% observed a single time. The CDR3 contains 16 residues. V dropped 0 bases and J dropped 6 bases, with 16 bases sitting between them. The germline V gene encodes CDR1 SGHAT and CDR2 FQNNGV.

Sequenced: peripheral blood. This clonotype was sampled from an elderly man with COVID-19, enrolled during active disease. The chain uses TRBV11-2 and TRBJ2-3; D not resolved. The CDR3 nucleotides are TGTGCCAGCAGCTTAGAACCCCGTTCTATAGCCGATACGCAGTATTTT. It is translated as CASSLEPRSIADTQYF.